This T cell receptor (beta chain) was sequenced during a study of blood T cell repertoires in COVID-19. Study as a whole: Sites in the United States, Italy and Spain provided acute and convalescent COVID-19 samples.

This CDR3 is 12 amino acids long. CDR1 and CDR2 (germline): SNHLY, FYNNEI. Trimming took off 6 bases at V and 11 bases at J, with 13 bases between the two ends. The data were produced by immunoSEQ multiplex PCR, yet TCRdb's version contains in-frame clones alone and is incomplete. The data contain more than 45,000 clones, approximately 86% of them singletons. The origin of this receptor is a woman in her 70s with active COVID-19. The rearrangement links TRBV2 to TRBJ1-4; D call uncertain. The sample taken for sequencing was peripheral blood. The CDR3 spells CASRTLGWKLFF. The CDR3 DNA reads TGTGCCAGCAGGACACTAGGGTGGAAACTGTTTTTT.